This T cell receptor beta chain emerged from a study of identical twins. This clonotype was recorded many times. Its antigen is undetermined. Unique molecular identifiers were present on the cDNA, and a universal primer site came from template switching. One entry per CDR3 protein, called by TCRdb with MiXCR from the 5' RACE reads. There are nearly 900,000 distinct CDR3 sequences in the sample; more than 9% occur only once, and around 1.6% lies in the top ten. Study-wide results and caveats: Invariant MAIT and iNKT cells are populations that could partly confound zero-insertion analyses.

This CDR3 comprises 13 residues. The germline V and J ends were trimmed by 6 bases and 6 bases, with 13 bases remaining between them. Healthy Caucasians provided all donations. The data were also submitted as part of a second study, on yellow fever vaccine responses in identical twins.

V gene TRBV12-3 or TRBV12-4 combines with J gene TRBJ2-3; a possible D gene is TRBD1 (5 bases). The sequence was obtained from a woman aged 18 to 35 in good health. What was sequenced was PBMCs. CDR3 DNA: TGTGCCAGCAGGAGAACAGGCCAGGATACGCAGTATTTT. Translating it yields CASRRTGQDTQYF.